The 21 T cell receptor beta chains presented below share a single source sample, sequenced in a study of blood T cells in healthy people across ages. The authors ran a second PCR of about 6 to 11 cycles using a sample-barcoded 5' primer and a J-beta primer mix. MiXCR, run by TCRdb on the 5' RACE reads, gives a single entry per CDR3 protein. Of roughly 1.9 million distinct CDR3 sequences detected, roughly two fifths appear once; the ten largest clones hold under 25%. Sequenced material: blood. The receptors originated from a human donor in good health.

This clonotype appeared once. An end of the junction does not agree with germline; a read error may underlie this. CDR3 residues: CASSLVIIRANYHNERFF. In DNA form, the CDR3 reads TGTGCCAGCAGCTTAGTTATTATCCGGGCGAATTATCACAATGAGCGGTTCTTC. The chain has TRBV7-2 and TRBJ2-1; no clear D gene. The CDR3 extends over 18 amino acids. Germline CDR1 is SGHTA and CDR2 is FQGNSA.

V gene TRBV2 combines with J gene TRBJ2-1; 10 positions agree with TRBD2. V dropped 8 bases and J dropped 2; count of bases not matched to a gene: 9. The CDR3 extends over 16 amino acids. The germline CDR1 and CDR2 sequences are SNHLY and FYNNEI. In nucleotides, the CDR3 is TGTGCCAGCCCGGGCGTAAGCGGGGGGGCCTACAATGAGCAGTTCTTC. Translation gives CASPGVSGGAYNEQFF.

The table lists this clonotype with a few counts. This chain joins TRBV10-3 and TRBJ2-3; D gene ambiguous. This CDR3 is 13 amino acids long. Trimming cost V 6 bases and J 0 bases, with 7 bases left between them. Germline values: CDR1 ENHRY, CDR2 SYGVKD. CDR3 DNA sequence: TGTGCCATCAGCCGCGATAGCACAGATACGCAGTATTTT. This encodes CAISRDSTDTQYF.

The rearrangement links TRBV9 to TRBJ2-1; 9 bases fit TRBD2. Trimming removed 4 bases from V and 2 bases from J; junction bases left unmatched: 7. Germline V gene sequence: CDR1 SGDLS, CDR2 YYNGEE. The CDR3 consists of 16 residues. This CDR3 is CASSPPGTSPYNEQFF. CDR3 sequence (DNA): TGTGCCAGCAGCCCCCCCGGGACTAGCCCCTACAATGAGCAGTTCTTC.

The chain links TRBV11-1 to TRBJ1-6; no definite D call. CDR1 is SGHAT and CDR2 is FQDESV in the germline V gene (reference sequence). The V end was cut by 1 base, the J end by 0 bases, with 22 bases between. The length of the CDR3 is 21 residues. The CDR3 DNA is TGTGCCAGCAGCTTAGGATTCCAGGCGGGGTTCCCTAGCTCCTATAATTCACCCCTCCACTTT. It codes for CASSLGFQAGFPSSYNSPLHF.

The chain joins TRBV20-1 to TRBJ2-7; TRBD2 aligns across 12 bases. This CDR3 has 19 amino acids. V gave up 3 bases and J gave up 0 bases; unmatched junction bases: 15. The V gene's germline CDR1 is DFQATT and CDR2 SNEGSKA (reference sequence). CDR3 amino acids: CSARKQVRTSGDYSYEQYF. In DNA, the CDR3 is TGCAGTGCTAGGAAACAGGTCAGGACTAGCGGGGATTACTCCTACGAGCAGTACTTC.

This clonotype was observed a few times. The chain is built from TRBV5-1 and TRBJ2-7; 8 nucleotides line up with TRBD2. The end of the DNA aligns better with TRBJ2-5, so the J call may be wrong. The V gene's germline CDR1 is SGHRS and CDR2 YFSETQ. This CDR3 comprises 16 residues. The CDR3 DNA sequence: TGCGCCAGCAGCTGGAGGACTAGCTCCCTCGTGGAGACCCAGTACTTC. It encodes CASSWRTSSLVETQYF.

This clonotype came up a few times. The J gene is TRBJ2-3, the V gene TRBV4-2; TRBD2 matches at 11 bases. V was clipped by 7 bases and J by 2 bases; unmatched bases: 8. Germline CDR1 is LGHNA and CDR2 is YNFKEQ. The CDR3 has 16 residues. CDR3 amino acids: CASTMVTSGITDTQYF. The CDR3 DNA sequence: TGTGCCAGCACCATGGTGACTAGCGGGATCACAGATACGCAGTATTTT.

The chain has TRBV11-2 and TRBJ1-5; D is uncertain. V was cut by 0 bases and J by 4 bases, with 10 bases left in between. CDR1 and CDR2 from the germline V gene are SGHAT and FQNNGV. The CDR3 runs 15 residues. The CDR3 region has the DNA TGTGCCAGCAGCTTAGATCTCATCGGTAATCAGCCCCAGCATTTT. It specifies CASSLDLIGNQPQHF.

On this clonotype itself: One junction end does not reproduce the germline sequence, and a read error may be involved. The V and J genes are TRBV29-1 and TRBJ1-2; weak D call: TRBD1 (5 bases). Germline assignment: CDR1 SQVTM and CDR2 ANQGSEA. The CDR3 contains 12 residues. The CDR3 coding sequence is TGCAGCGTTGTGACAGCCTCCTATGACTACACCTTC. Translation gives CSVVTASYDYTF.

This clonotype was observed a handful of times. CDR3 in amino acids: CASSHPGQGDEQYF. The CDR3 nucleotides read TGTGCCAGCAGCCACCCGGGACAGGGGGATGAGCAGTACTTC. The chain uses TRBV6-5 and TRBJ2-7, with 11 positions matching TRBD1. With 6 bases clipped from V and 7 bases from J, the junction kept 8 bases outside the gene matches. CDR1 is MNHEY, CDR2 SVGAGI, per germline. There are 14 residues in the CDR3.

There are a few counts of this clonotype. This chain links TRBV28 with TRBJ2-7; D perhaps matches TRBD1 (5 bases). This CDR3 comprises 14 residues. The V gene's germline CDR1 is MDHEN and CDR2 SYDVKM. Trimming shortened V by 5 bases and J by 3 bases, and 14 bases separated the two germline ends. CDR3: CASSPGQSLYEQYF. The CDR3 nucleotides are TGTGCCAGCAGTCCTGGACAATCCCTCTACGAGCAGTACTTC.

V usage is TRBV5-1 and J usage is TRBJ1-1; TRBD1 aligns across 7 bases. The CDR3 runs 15 residues. V lost 8 bases and J lost 2; bases outside the gene matches: 12. Germline-derived CDR1 and CDR2 are SGHRS and YFSETQ. The CDR3: CASYEGALANTEAFF. In nucleotides, the CDR3 is TGCGCCAGTTACGAGGGGGCTCTGGCAAACACTGAAGCTTTCTTT.

With respect to this clonotype: One end of the junction does not line up with germline, which may come from a read error. The rearrangement joins TRBV7-2 to TRBJ2-1; a possible D gene is TRBD1 (7 bases). This CDR3 contains 15 residues. CDR1 is SGHTA and CDR2 is FQGNSA in the germline V gene. As DNA, the CDR3 is TGTGCCAGCAGCCTAGCGACAGGGCTATACAATGAGCAGTTCTTC. It specifies CASSLATGLYNEQFF.

This clonotype was detected a few times. The chain uses TRBV11-1 and TRBJ2-1; tentative D call: TRBD1 (5 bases). The CDR3 sequence is 15 residues long. The ends were cut back, 5 bases at V and 6 bases at J, with 17 bases in the middle. Germline V gene data show CDR1 as SGHAT and CDR2 as FQDESV (reference sequence). CDR3 DNA sequence: TGTGCCAGCAGCGTCCCCGGACAAGCGAGCAATGAGCAGTTCTTC. It translates to CASSVPGQASNEQFF.

The V call is TRBV7-2, the J call TRBJ2-1, with 13 bases identical to TRBD2. Looked up from germline, CDR1 is SGHTA and CDR2 is FQGNSA. With 5 bases clipped from V and 8 bases from J, the junction kept 12 bases outside the gene matches. The CDR3 runs to 17 residues. Written as DNA, the CDR3 is TGTGCCAGCAGCAATGGGGTACTAGCGGGGGGGCTCGATGAGCAGTTCTTC. This gives the protein CASSNGVLAGGLDEQFF.

The chain links TRBV5-1 to TRBJ1-1; no clear D gene. The CDR3 extends over 16 amino acids. Trimming removed 1 base from V and 1 base from J, with 14 bases in between. Germline V gives CDR1 SGHRS, CDR2 YFSETQ. The CDR3 reads CASSLTLRQSNTEAFF. In DNA, the CDR3 is TGCGCCAGCAGCTTGACCCTGAGGCAGTCGAACACTGAAGCTTTCTTT.

The chain joins TRBV5-1 to TRBJ2-7; D is perhaps TRBD1 (6 bases). Trimming removed 3 bases at V and 2 bases at J, with 15 bases between. The CDR3 length is 15 residues. From germline, CDR1 is SGHRS and CDR2 YFSETQ. In nucleotides, the CDR3 is TGCGCCAGCAGCTCAAACAGAGGGGACACCTACGAGCAGTACTTC. Amino acids: CASSSNRGDTYEQYF.

This chain connects TRBV7-2 to TRBJ2-3; unclear D gene. The V gene lost 5 bases and the J gene lost 1 base, with 10 bases spanning the gap. CDR1 is SGHTA and CDR2 is FQGNSA in the germline V gene. The CDR3 extends over 14 amino acids. The CDR3 spells CASSKDSGTDTQYF. The CDR3 bases are TGTGCCAGCAGCAAGGATAGTGGCACAGATACGCAGTATTTT.

Only a few counts were recorded for this clonotype. The rearrangement links TRBV28 to TRBJ2-1; TRBD2 might be the D (6 bases). Trimming shortened V by 5 bases and J by 1 base, and 15 bases separated the two germline ends. Germline V gene sequence: CDR1 MDHEN, CDR2 SYDVKM. The CDR3 loop spans 16 amino acids. CDR3 protein: CASSQPREVSYNEQFF. CDR3 nucleotide sequence: TGTGCCAGCAGTCAACCCAGGGAGGTTTCCTACAATGAGCAGTTCTTC.

V is TRBV7-9 and J is TRBJ1-1; D may be TRBD1 (6 bases). Looked up from germline, CDR1 is SEHNR and CDR2 is FQNEAQ (reference sequence). This CDR3 is built from 14 residues. The germline V and J ends were trimmed by 4 bases and 1 base, with 10 bases remaining between them. CDR3 in amino acids: CASSSPGQNTEAFF. The DNA of the CDR3 is TGTGCCAGCAGCTCTCCGGGACAGAACACTGAAGCTTTCTTT. The variable domain in full, with the rest retrieved from reference TRBV7-9 and TRBJ1-1, is DTGVSQNPRHKITKRGQNVTFRCDPISEHNRLYWYRQTLGQGPEFLTYFQNEAQLEKSRLLSDRFSAERPKGSFSTLEIQRTEQGDSAMYLCASSSPGQNTEAFFGQGTRLTVV.